This entry is about one T cell receptor (beta chain). Its specificity is not known. Germline CDR1 KGHSH, CDR2 LQKENI. CDR3 length: 16 residues. After removal of 1 base from V and 4 bases from J, the junction contained 8 bases not matched to a gene. The entry originates in a study of T cell repertoires in cytomegalovirus infection. On the study more broadly: CMV epitopes in the study were HLA-C-restricted (recently identified) and HLA-B-restricted (well studied). Public TCR beta signatures provided an indication of both CMV infection and a matching HLA type. Study-wide results and limits: HLA-C-restricted CMV-specific TCR beta clonotypes were dominant in the ex vivo response. People with CMV and the relevant HLA were identified by cumulative public TCR beta family frequency.

TCRdb re-analysed the reads in MiXCR, keeping a single row per CDR3 protein. The sample contains around 34,000 distinct CDR3 sequences, just over 50% of which appear only once. The source was CD8+ T cells from cultured PBMCs, collected from culture after CMV antigen stimulation. V is TRBV18 and J is TRBJ2-3; 7 positions agree with TRBD2. The clonotype originates from a human donor in good health (CMV status not recorded). Some clones in this sample may be carry-over from other donors' samples. The CDR3 DNA reads as TGTGCCAGCTCACCACTTCGGGGGGAACGTGCAGATACGCAGTATTTT. As protein: CASSPLRGERADTQYF.